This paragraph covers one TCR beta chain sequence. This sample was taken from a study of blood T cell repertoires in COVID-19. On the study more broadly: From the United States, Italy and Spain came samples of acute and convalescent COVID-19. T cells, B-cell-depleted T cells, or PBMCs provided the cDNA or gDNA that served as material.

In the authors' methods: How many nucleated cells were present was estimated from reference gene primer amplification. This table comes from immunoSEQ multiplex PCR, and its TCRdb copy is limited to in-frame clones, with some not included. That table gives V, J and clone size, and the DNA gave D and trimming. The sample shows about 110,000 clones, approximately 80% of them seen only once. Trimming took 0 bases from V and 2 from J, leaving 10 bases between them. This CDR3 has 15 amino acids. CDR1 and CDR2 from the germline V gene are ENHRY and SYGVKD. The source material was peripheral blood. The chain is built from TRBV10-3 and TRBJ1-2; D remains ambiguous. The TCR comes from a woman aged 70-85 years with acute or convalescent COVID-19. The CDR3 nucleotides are TGTGCCATCAGTGAGTCCGGGGTGGGGAACTATGGCTACACCTTC. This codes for CAISESGVGNYGYTF.